This T cell receptor beta chain originates from a study of blood T cell repertoires in COVID-19. Study in general: Samples came from the United States, Italy and Spain, spanning acute and convalescent COVID-19. From T cells, B-cell-depleted T cells, or PBMCs came the material, which was cDNA or gDNA.

The method was immunoSEQ multiplex PCR; TCRdb's version includes in-frame clones alone and lacks a portion of them. The sample has 35,000 to 40,000 clones; approximately 91% are singletons. V was pared by 6 bases and J by 2 bases, with 16 bases between. CDR1 is SEHNR and CDR2 is FQNEAQ in the germline V gene (reference sequence). CDR3 size: 15 residues. This chain links TRBV7-9 with TRBJ1-2, with no clear D. Sequencing input: peripheral blood. The receptor comes from a man aged 70-80 years with acute or convalescent COVID-19. The CDR3, as DNA: TGTGCCAGCAGTGGCCTCGACGGGGAGAACTATGGCTACACCTTC. It specifies CASSGLDGENYGYTF.